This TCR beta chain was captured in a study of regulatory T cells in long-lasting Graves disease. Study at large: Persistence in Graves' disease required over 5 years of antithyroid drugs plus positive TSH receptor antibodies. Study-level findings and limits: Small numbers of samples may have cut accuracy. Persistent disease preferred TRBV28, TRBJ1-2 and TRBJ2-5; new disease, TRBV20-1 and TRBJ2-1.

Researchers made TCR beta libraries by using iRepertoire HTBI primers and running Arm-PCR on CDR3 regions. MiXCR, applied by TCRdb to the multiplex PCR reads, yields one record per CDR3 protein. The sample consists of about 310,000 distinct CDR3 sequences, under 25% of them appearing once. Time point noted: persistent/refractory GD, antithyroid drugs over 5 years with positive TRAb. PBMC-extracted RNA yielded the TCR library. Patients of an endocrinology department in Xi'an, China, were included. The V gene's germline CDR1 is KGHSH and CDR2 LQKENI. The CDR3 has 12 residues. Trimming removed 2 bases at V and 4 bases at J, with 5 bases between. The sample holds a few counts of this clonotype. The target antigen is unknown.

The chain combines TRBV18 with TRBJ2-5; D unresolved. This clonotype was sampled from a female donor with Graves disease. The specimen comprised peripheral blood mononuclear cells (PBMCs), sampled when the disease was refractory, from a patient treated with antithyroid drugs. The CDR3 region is CASSPNGETQYF. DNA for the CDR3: TGTGCCAGCTCACCAAACGGAGAGACCCAGTACTTC.